Below, 10 T cell receptor beta chains from the same sample are listed, as sequenced in a study of OX40 agonist ivuxolimab in advanced cancers. Data came from immunoSEQ multiplex PCR; TCRdb stores just in-frame clones and leaves some out. The table shows some 46,000 clones, with approximately 80% occurring only once. The input for sequencing was CD4+ or CD8+ T cells sorted from blood, taken in a trial of the OX40 agonist ivuxolimab. The receptors derive from an adult with an advanced solid tumor such as melanoma, head and neck, liver or kidney cancer.

This sequence joins TRBV5-6 and TRBJ2-2, with D possibly matching TRBD2 (6 bases). CDR1 and CDR2 (germline): SGHDT, YYEEEE. Trimming left V 1 base short and J 4 bases short, with 8 bases between. This CDR3 comprises 14 residues. The CDR3 DNA follows: TGTGCCAGCAGCTTGCCCGGGGGCACCGGGGAGCTGTTTTTT. Its translation is CASSLPGGTGELFF.

This clone was seen more than once but under ten times. The V and J genes are TRBV6-5 and TRBJ1-1; D perhaps matches TRBD1 (5 bases). CDR3 size: 13 residues. CDR1 and CDR2 (germline): MNHEY, SVGAGI. Trimming shortened V by 5 bases and J by 6 bases, and 13 bases separated the two germline ends. DNA of the CDR3: TGTGCCAGCAGTCCGATCCAGGGTTCTGAAGCTTTCTTT. This sequence encodes CASSPIQGSEAFF.

J is TRBJ2-1 and V is TRBV5-6, with TRBD1 matching 9 bases. V shed 2 bases and J 9 bases; nucleotides not matched to a gene: 6. Germline CDR1 reads SGHDT; CDR2 reads YYEEEE. The CDR3 covers 14 residues. The CDR3 DNA sequence: TGTGCCAGCAGCTTACAGGGGGCGTTAATTGAGCAGTTCTTC. It translates to CASSLQGALIEQFF.

The genes are TRBV27 and TRBJ1-5; 7 bases agree with TRBD1. Looked up from germline, CDR1 is MNHEY and CDR2 is SMNVEV (reference sequence). After removal of 1 base from V and 1 base from J, the junction contained 10 bases not matched to a gene. There are 18 residues in the CDR3. The CDR3 region is CASSLYHRQGGSNQPQHF. DNA for the CDR3: TGTGCCAGCAGTTTATACCATCGACAGGGAGGCAGCAATCAGCCCCAGCATTTT.

The V call is TRBV27, the J call TRBJ2-1; 7 bases agree with TRBD2. The V segment lost 4 bases and the J segment 0 bases; nucleotides outside the gene matches: 3. The CDR3 length is 15 residues. CDR1 is MNHEY, CDR2 SMNVEV, per germline (reference sequence). This CDR3 reads CASSWGGSSYNEQFF. DNA for the CDR3: TGTGCCAGCAGTTGGGGCGGGAGCTCCTACAATGAGCAGTTCTTC.

This clone showed up many times. The genes are TRBV19 and TRBJ1-6; D is ambiguous. The CDR3 spans 12 residues. The V end lost 4 bases, the J end lost 7 bases, and 5 bases lay between the germline ends. CDR1 and CDR2 from the germline V gene are LNHDA and SQIVND (reference sequence). The CDR3 region is CASSTTNSPLHF. CDR3 coding DNA: TGTGCCAGTAGTACGACCAATTCACCCCTCCACTTT.

This rearrangement joins TRBV7-6 to TRBJ2-3, with a tentative D call TRBD2 (6 bases). This CDR3 is built from 14 residues. V lost 1 base to trimming and J lost 10 bases, with 15 bases between them. The germline V gene has CDR1 SGHVS and CDR2 FNYEAQ. The CDR3 bases are TGTGCCAGCAGCTTAGGCCGGGGGAACCAGCCGCAGTATTTT. It is translated as CASSLGRGNQPQYF.

The rearrangement joins TRBV9 to TRBJ2-5; a possible D gene is TRBD1 (6 bases). This CDR3 has 14 amino acids. Germline CDR1 reads SGDLS; CDR2 reads YYNGEE. The V end was cut by 3 bases, the J end by 1 base, with 10 bases between. The CDR3 coding sequence is TGTGCCAGCAGCGAGACAGGTACCCAAGAGACCCAGTACTTC. Residues: CASSETGTQETQYF. Supplemented by reference TRBV9 and TRBJ2-5, the full variable domain reads DSGVTQTPKHLITATGQRVTLRCSPRSGDLSVYWYQQSLDQGLQFLIQYYNGEERAKGNILERFSAQQFPDLHSELNLSSLELGDSALYFCASSETGTQETQYFGPGTRLLVL.

This clone was detected only once. The chain has TRBV21-1 and TRBJ1-2. TRBV21-1 is a pseudogene locus. The CDR3 runs to 16 residues. CDR3 bases: TGTGCCAGCAGCAAATCGGGGGAAGGGTCCAACTATGGCTACACCTTC. The encoded protein is CASSKSGEGSNYGYTF.

The chain uses TRBV6-5 and TRBJ1-3; no clear D gene. Per germline, CDR1 MNHEY and CDR2 SVGAGI. The length of the CDR3 is 13 residues. Trimming pared 6 bases from V and 1 base from J, leaving 7 bases between. Here the CDR3 DNA reads TGTGCCAGCAGAGAGGTTTCTGGAAACACCATATATTTT. It is translated as CASREVSGNTIYF.